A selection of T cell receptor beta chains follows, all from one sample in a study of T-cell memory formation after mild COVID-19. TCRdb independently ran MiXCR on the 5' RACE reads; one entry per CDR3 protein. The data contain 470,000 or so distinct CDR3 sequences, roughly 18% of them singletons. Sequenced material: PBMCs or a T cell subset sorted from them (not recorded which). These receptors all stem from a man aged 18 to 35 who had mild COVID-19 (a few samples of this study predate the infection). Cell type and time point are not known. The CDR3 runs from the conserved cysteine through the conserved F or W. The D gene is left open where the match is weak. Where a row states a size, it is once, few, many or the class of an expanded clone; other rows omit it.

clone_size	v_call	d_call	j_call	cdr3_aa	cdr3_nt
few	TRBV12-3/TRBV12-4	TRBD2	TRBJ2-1	CASGGKGGSASYNEQFF	TGTGCCAGCGGAGGGAAGGGAGGGAGCGCTTCCTACAATGAGCAGTTCTTC
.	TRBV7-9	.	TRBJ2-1	CALPPGANNEQFF	TGTGCCCTTCCTCCGGGGGCAAACAATGAGCAGTTCTTC
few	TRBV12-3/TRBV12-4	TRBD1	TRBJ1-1	CASARGHDAFF	TGTGCCAGCGCTAGGGGGCATGACGCTTTCTTT
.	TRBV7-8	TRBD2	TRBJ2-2	CASRSLAGEGTGELFF	TGTGCCAGCAGATCACTAGCGGGGGAAGGAACCGGGGAGCTGTTTTTT
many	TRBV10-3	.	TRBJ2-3	CAIHGARGDTQYF	TGTGCCATCCATGGCGCCCGAGGGGATACGCAGTATTTT
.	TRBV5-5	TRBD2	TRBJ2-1	CASSANTTSGGRSYNEQFF	TGTGCCAGCAGCGCCAACACGACTAGCGGGGGTAGGTCCTACAATGAGCAGTTCTTC
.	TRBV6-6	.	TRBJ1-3	CASSRNRDGGNTIYF	TGTGCCAGCAGCCGGAACCGGGACGGGGGAAACACCATATATTTT
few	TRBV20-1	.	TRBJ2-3	CSSAGLSPEDTQYF	TGCAGTTCTGCTGGGCTCTCACCCGAAGATACGCAGTATTTT
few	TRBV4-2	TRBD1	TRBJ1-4	CASSHPGQLNEKLFF	TGTGCCAGCAGCCATCCGGGACAGCTAAATGAAAAACTGTTTTTT
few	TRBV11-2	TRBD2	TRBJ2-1	CASRGTSRGDNEQFF	TGTGCCAGCAGGGGGACTAGCCGAGGTGACAATGAGCAGTTCTTC
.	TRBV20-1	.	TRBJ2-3	CSARNSGSDTQYF	TGCAGTGCTAGGAATTCCGGTTCAGATACGCAGTATTTT
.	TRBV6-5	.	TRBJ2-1	CASSAQSSYNEQFF	TGTGCCAGCAGCGCACAAAGCTCCTACAATGAGCAGTTCTTC
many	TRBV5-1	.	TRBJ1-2	CASSYIYPANYGYTF	TGCGCCAGCAGCTACATTTACCCAGCTAACTATGGCTACACCTTC
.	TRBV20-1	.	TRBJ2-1	CSARDGRGTTSYNEQFF	TGCAGTGCTAGAGATGGGAGAGGGACCACCTCCTACAATGAGCAGTTCTTC
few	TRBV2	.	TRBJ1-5	CASSENRAGGNQPQHF	TGTGCCAGCAGTGAGAACAGGGCAGGGGGCAATCAGCCCCAGCATTTT
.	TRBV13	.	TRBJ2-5	CASSSGLKLETQYF	TGTGCCAGCAGCTCCGGACTAAAACTAGAGACCCAGTACTTC
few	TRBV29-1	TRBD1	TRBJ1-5	CSVGGTANQPQHF	TGCAGCGTCGGGGGGACAGCCAATCAGCCCCAGCATTTT
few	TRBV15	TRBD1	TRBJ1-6	CATSSQLSGGPNSPLHF	TGTGCCACCAGCTCCCAATTATCAGGGGGGCCTAATTCACCCCTCCACTTT
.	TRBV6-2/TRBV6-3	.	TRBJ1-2	CASSYFRRTENYGYTF	TGTGCCAGCAGTTACTTTCGCCGGACAGAGAACTATGGCTACACCTTC
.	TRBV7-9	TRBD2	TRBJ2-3	CASSPGLAGLGDTQYF	TGTGCCAGCAGTCCCGGACTAGCGGGGTTAGGAGATACGCAGTATTTT
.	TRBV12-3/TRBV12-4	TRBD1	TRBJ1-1	CASSQTGRNTEAFF	TGTGCCAGCAGCCAGACAGGGCGGAACACTGAAGCTTTCTTT
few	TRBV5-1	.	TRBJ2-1	CASSLIAGSSYNEQFF	TGCGCCAGCAGCTTGATTGCGGGGAGCTCCTACAATGAGCAGTTCTTC
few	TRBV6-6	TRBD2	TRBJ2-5	CASSYGLAGGDGTQYF	TGTGCCAGCAGTTACGGCCTAGCGGGGGGTGACGGGACCCAGTACTTC
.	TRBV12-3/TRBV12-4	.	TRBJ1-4	CASSSIATNEKLFF	TGTGCCAGCAGTTCAATTGCAACTAATGAAAAACTGTTTTTT
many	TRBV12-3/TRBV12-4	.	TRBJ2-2	CASSQRAGELFF	TGTGCCAGCAGTCAGAGAGCAGGGGAGCTGTTTTTT
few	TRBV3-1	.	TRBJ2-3	CASRLGPADTQYF	TGTGCCAGCCGGTTGGGTCCCGCAGATACGCAGTATTTT
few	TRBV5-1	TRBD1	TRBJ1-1	CASSGQGEKGTEAFF	TGCGCCAGCAGCGGACAGGGCGAGAAGGGCACTGAAGCTTTCTTT
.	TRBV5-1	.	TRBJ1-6	CASSPGPLLASDSPLHF	TGCGCCAGCAGCCCCGGGCCCCTTCTCGCTTCGGATTCACCCCTCCACTTT
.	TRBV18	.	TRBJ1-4	CASSPRPRGTNEKLFF	TGTGCCAGCTCACCACGCCCGCGCGGAACTAATGAAAAACTGTTTTTT
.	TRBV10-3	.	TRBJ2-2	CAISDSQGSTGELFF	TGTGCCATCAGTGACTCCCAGGGTAGCACCGGGGAGCTGTTTTTT
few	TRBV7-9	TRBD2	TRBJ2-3	CASSLMAGLGTDTQYF	TGTGCCAGCAGCTTAATGGCGGGACTAGGGACAGATACGCAGTATTTT